The clone carrying this TCR beta chain was seen only a few times. The data were obtained in a study of blood T cell repertoires in COVID-19. Seattle cases were enrolled at active infection and followed longitudinally. Per germline, CDR1 MGHRA and CDR2 YSYEKL. This CDR3 spans 17 amino acids. Trimming took 0 bases from V and 8 from J, leaving 17 bases between them. Source study methods: Amplified reference gene primers provided the basis for estimating nucleated cell counts. Produced via immunoSEQ multiplex PCR; TCRdb's table is partial and in-frame only. The DNA gave D and trimming, while V, J and clone size come from that table. The table has some 120,000 clones, approximately 81% seen once.

The chain has TRBV4-1 and TRBJ1-6; TRBD1 might be the D (5 bases). Sequencing used peripheral blood. This sequence was found in a man older than 75 with COVID-19, enrolled during active disease. This CDR3 is CASSQDSKTASYSPLHF. The CDR3, as DNA: TGCGCCAGCAGCCAAGATTCTAAGACAGCGAGTTATTCACCCCTCCACTTT.